The 20 T cell receptor beta chains presented below share a single source sample, sequenced in a study of T cells in Graves' hyperthyroidism and ophthalmopathy. Amplified TCR beta CDR3 regions derived from RNA transcripts. In the first-round RT-PCR of the TCR CDR3, the HTBI primer set was used. TCRdb itself ran the multiplex PCR reads through MiXCR, one entry per CDR3 protein. This sample has around 520,000 distinct CDR3 sequences, with around 15% found just once. The sequencing sample was made of blood. The receptors shown here come from a woman aged 40 to 49 with Graves' hyperthyroidism.

There are a few counts of this clonotype. The chain carries TRBV25-1 and TRBJ1-2, with TRBD1 identical over 11 bases. The CDR3 extends over 16 amino acids. V shed 5 bases, J shed 3 bases, and the junction held 8 bases outside the gene matches. Germline CDR1 and CDR2: MGHDK and SYGVNS. This chain's CDR3 is CASSHSGTGGDYGYTF. CDR3 bases: TGTGCCAGCAGTCACTCCGGGACAGGGGGAGACTATGGCTACACCTTC.

This clonotype was seen repeatedly, ten times or more. V and J are TRBV18 and TRBJ1-2; the D gene is possibly TRBD1 (6 bases). Trimming took off 0 bases at V and 4 bases at J, with 9 bases between the two ends. Germline assignment: CDR1 KGHSH and CDR2 LQKENI. The CDR3 runs to 14 residues. This CDR3 reads CASSPPTGTYGYTF. In DNA, the CDR3 is TGTGCCAGCTCACCACCCACAGGGACCTATGGCTACACCTTC.

The CDR3 DNA is TGTGCCAGCAGACCAACAGGGGGGGGGGAGACCCAGTTCTTC. It encodes CASRPTGGGETQFF. This chain links TRBV5-6 with TRBJ2-5; a possible D gene is TRBD1 (8 bases). The J call is doubtful: the DNA matches TRBJ2-1 better. Germline V gives CDR1 SGHDT, CDR2 YYEEEE. This CDR3 has 14 residues.

The rearrangement links TRBV15 to TRBJ2-3; D uncertain. The germline V and J ends were trimmed by 4 bases and 2 bases, with 13 bases remaining between them. The CDR3 spans 15 residues. Germline-derived CDR1 and CDR2 are LNHNV and YYDKDF (reference sequence). CDR3 sequence (DNA): TGTGCCACCAGCACGCTAAACTCCTTCACAGATACGCAGTATTTT. Translated, it gives CATSTLNSFTDTQYF.

In this sample, this clonotype turned up many times. This chain uses TRBV10-1 with TRBJ2-7; perhaps TRBD2 as D (5 bases). The CDR3 has 13 residues. CDR1 and CDR2 (germline): WNHNN, SYGVQD (reference sequence). The germline V and J ends were trimmed by 3 bases and 2 bases, with 8 bases remaining between them. DNA of the CDR3: TGCGCCAGCAGTGAAGACGGGACCTACGAGCAGTACTTC. Translation: CASSEDGTYEQYF.

This clonotype was counted only a few times. The CDR3 region has the DNA TGCGCCACCCGGACAGGCGAAATACAGACCGGGGAGCTGTTTTTT. It encodes CATRTGEIQTGELFF. J is TRBJ2-2 and V is TRBV5-1; 7 bases are a match to TRBD1. The junction had 13 bases not matched to a gene; V was cut back by 9 bases and J by 5 bases. Looked up from germline, CDR1 is SGHRS and CDR2 is YFSETQ. There are 15 residues in the CDR3. Based on the CDR3 plus reference TRBV5-1 and TRBJ2-2, the full variable domain is KAGVTQTPRYLIKTRGQQVTLSCSPISGHRSVSWYQQTPGQGLQFLFEYFSETQRNKGNFPGRFSGRQFSNSRSEMNVSTLELGDSALYLCATRTGEIQTGELFFGEGSRLTVL.

Notes on this clonotype: One base away lies a much larger clone, so this may be a sequencing read error. This chain connects TRBV28 to TRBJ1-2; the D gene is possibly TRBD1 (5 bases). V lost 8 bases and J 3 bases, leaving 19 bases between the germline ends. This CDR3 is built from 15 residues. Per germline, CDR1 MDHEN and CDR2 SYDVKM. The CDR3 DNA is TGTGCCAGCGGCCAAGGGACGGACGATTACTATGGCTACACCTTC. Residues: CASGQGTDDYYGYTF.

This clonotype was counted ten times or more. The chain uses TRBV11-2 and TRBJ2-3, with TRBD2 matching 7 bases. Germline CDR1 and CDR2: SGHAT and FQNNGV. Germline trimming cut 2 bases from V and 0 bases from J; bases unmatched to any gene: 20. This CDR3 spans 21 amino acids. CDR3 sequence (DNA): TGTGCCAGCAGCTTAACCCTTGGAGGGGCCGTGACTAGCTCTAGCACAGATACGCAGTATTTT. Translating gives CASSLTLGGAVTSSSTDTQYF.

There are a few counts of this clonotype. The rearrangement uses TRBV6-6 and TRBJ2-7; D unclear. V lost 2 bases to trimming and J lost 5 bases, with 13 bases between them. The length of the CDR3 is 14 residues. Germline-derived CDR1 and CDR2 are MNHNY and SVGAGI (reference sequence). CDR3 amino acids: CASSYQRLSDEQYF. In nucleotides, the CDR3 is TGTGCCAGCAGTTACCAACGGTTATCGGACGAGCAGTACTTC.

This clonotype was observed a few times. The rearrangement uses TRBV20-1 and TRBJ2-1, with 9 bases lining up with TRBD2. Germline V gene sequence: CDR1 DFQATT, CDR2 SNEGSKA (reference sequence). The CDR3 extends over 16 amino acids. Trimming took 3 bases from V and 1 from J; bases not matched to a gene: 7. Here the CDR3 reads CSASSLAGISYNEQFF. The CDR3 nucleotides are TGCAGTGCTAGTAGTCTAGCGGGAATATCCTACAATGAGCAGTTCTTC.

This clonotype showed up many times. The chain couples TRBV18 to TRBJ1-4, with D possibly TRBD1 on 5 matching bases. The V gene lost 3 bases and the J gene lost 3 bases, with 5 bases spanning the gap. The CDR3 loop spans 13 amino acids. Germline CDR1 reads KGHSH; CDR2 reads LQKENI. CDR3 nucleotide sequence: TGTGCCAGCTCACCGGGGGCTAATGAAAAACTGTTTTTT. It codes for CASSPGANEKLFF.

The table lists this clonotype with many counts. The chain carries TRBV20-1 and TRBJ2-7, with a possible D match to TRBD1 (5 bases). The CDR3 has 13 residues. V shed 4 bases and J shed 0 bases, with 10 bases lying between them. CDR1 and CDR2 (germline): DFQATT, SNEGSKA (reference sequence). The CDR3 bases are TGCAGTGCTATGACAGCGCCCTCCTACGAGCAGTACTTC. It codes for CSAMTAPSYEQYF.

This chain uses TRBV9 with TRBJ1-5; the D is unclear. Germline loops: CDR1 SGDLS, CDR2 YYNGEE. V lost 4 bases and J 3 bases, leaving 17 bases between the germline ends. CDR3 length: 16 amino acids. The CDR3 spells CASSPRILTFNQPQHF. Here the CDR3 DNA reads TGTGCCAGCAGCCCTCGGATACTAACCTTCAATCAGCCCCAGCATTTT. The full variable domain, completed using reference TRBV9 and TRBJ1-5, is DSGVTQTPKHLITATGQRVTLRCSPRSGDLSVYWYQQSLDQGLQFLIQYYNGEERAKGNILERFSAQQFPDLHSELNLSSLELGDSALYFCASSPRILTFNQPQHFGDGTRLSIL.

The CDR3 loop is CASSPGQGGIGDTQYF. CDR3 bases: TGTGCCAGCTCACCGGGACAGGGGGGGATCGGAGATACGCAGTATTTT. The chain combines TRBV18 with TRBJ2-3; 11 nucleotides line up with TRBD1. V lost 3 bases and J lost 5; bases outside the gene matches: 7. The CDR3 covers 16 residues. The germline gives CDR1 KGHSH, CDR2 LQKENI.

The CDR3 protein is CASSLVFSQLGDTQYF. In nucleotides, the CDR3 is TGTGCCAGCAGCTTGGTCTTTAGCCAGCTTGGAGATACGCAGTATTTT. The chain joins TRBV5-5 to TRBJ2-3; D is unresolved. V was shortened by 0 bases and J by 5 bases, with 16 bases between the two germline ends. Germline V gene lookup returns CDR1 SGHKS and CDR2 YYEKEE (reference sequence). CDR3 length: 16 residues.

Many counts were recorded for this clonotype. The rearrangement links TRBV3-1 to TRBJ1-2; no reliable D call. V lost 0 bases and J lost 4, with 6 bases in between. Germline lookup yields CDR1 LGHDT and CDR2 YNNKEL (reference sequence). This CDR3 region has 13 residues. The CDR3 loop is CASSQEVSYGYTF. As DNA, the CDR3 is TGTGCCAGCAGCCAAGAGGTTTCCTATGGCTACACCTTC.

At least ten counts were recorded for this clonotype. This chain joins TRBV9 and TRBJ2-7; perhaps TRBD1 as D (6 bases). Per germline, CDR1 SGDLS and CDR2 YYNGEE. Trimming pared 4 bases from V and 2 bases from J, leaving 16 bases between. There are 15 residues in the CDR3. CDR3 DNA sequence: TGTGCCAGCAGCCCGAGGCCGGACAGTGCCTACGAGCAGTACTTC. It translates to CASSPRPDSAYEQYF.

This clonotype was detected many times. J is TRBJ1-1 and V is TRBV3-1; D unresolved. Trimming stripped 5 bases from V and 5 bases from J, with 12 bases between. The CDR3 contains 13 residues. Looked up from germline, CDR1 is LGHDT and CDR2 is YNNKEL (reference sequence). The CDR3 region is CASSSEPGTEAFF. Written as DNA, the CDR3 is TGTGCCAGCAGCTCGGAACCGGGAACTGAAGCTTTCTTT.

This clonotype was found a few times. V and J are TRBV5-1 and TRBJ2-7; 10 bases agree with TRBD2. The length of the CDR3 is 15 residues. With 5 bases clipped from V and 2 bases from J, the junction kept 7 bases outside the gene matches. Germline V gives CDR1 SGHRS, CDR2 YFSETQ. The CDR3 DNA reads TGCGCCAGCAGTCCAACTAGCGGGATCACCTACGAGCAGTACTTC. Its protein is CASSPTSGITYEQYF. Using reference TRBV5-1 and TRBJ2-7 for the parts outside the CDR3, the full variable domain is KAGVTQTPRYLIKTRGQQVTLSCSPISGHRSVSWYQQTPGQGLQFLFEYFSETQRNKGNFPGRFSGRQFSNSRSEMNVSTLELGDSALYLCASSPTSGITYEQYFGPGTRLTVT.

This clonotype was seen at least ten times. The chain joins TRBV28 to TRBJ2-4, with D possibly being TRBD2 (5 bases). The length of the CDR3 is 15 residues. Between the trimmed V and J ends, which lost 2 bases and 4 bases, there was a span of 12 bases. Germline assignment: CDR1 MDHEN and CDR2 SYDVKM. The CDR3 sequence is CASSLGRTGKNIQYF. DNA of the CDR3: TGTGCCAGCAGTTTAGGCCGGACGGGGAAAAACATTCAGTACTTC. Supplemented by reference TRBV28 and TRBJ2-4, the full variable domain reads DVKVTQSSRYLVKRTGEKVFLECVQDMDHENMFWYRQDPGLGLRLIYFSYDVKMKEKGDIPEGYSVSREKKERFSLILESASTNQTSMYLCASSLGRTGKNIQYFGAGTRLSVL.